This entry concerns a single T cell receptor beta chain. What antigen it recognizes has not been identified. No base qualities exist here, and no much larger clone lies one base off it. The trial excluded patients who had a history of autoimmune disease or who were on systemic immunosuppression. In every dose cohort, peripheral blood was drawn for TCR sequencing at baseline, cycle 4 day 1, and cycle 7 day 1. The samples were drawn from a first-in-human, open-label, multicenter phase I dose-escalation trial of ivuxolimab. The trial enrolled adults with locally advanced or metastatic head and neck squamous cell, hepatocellular, melanoma or renal cell carcinoma. Before TCR sequencing, CD4+ T cells and CD8+ T cells were sorted from peripheral blood as separate populations. The CDR3 contains 12 residues, cysteine and phenylalanine counted. Left in the record is the CDR3 DNA by itself, 36 bases read in frame from the first base. V was cut back by 2 bases and J by 5 bases, leaving a gap of 6 bases between them. Sequences SGHTA (CDR1) and FQGNSA (CDR2) are obtained from the germline V gene.

The record originates from a study of OX40 agonist ivuxolimab in advanced cancers. About the full investigation: Ivuxolimab was a fully human IgG2 agonistic monoclonal antibody targeting the costimulatory receptor OX40 (CD134). Intravenous ivuxolimab was administered to patients every 2 weeks at six dose levels: 0.01, 0.1, 0.3, 1.5, 3 and 10 mg/kg. Of the 52 patients in dose escalation, around 19 had hepatocellular carcinoma, some 15 had melanoma, 9 had renal cell carcinoma and 9 had head and neck cancer. The dose-escalation cohort was roughly 83% male with a mean age of roughly 62 years, ranging from about 20 to 80. Prior anti-PD-1, anti-PD-L1 or anti-CTLA-4 therapy was permitted, and checkpoint inhibitors had been received by roughly two fifths of dose-escalation patients. Partial responses occurred in three dose-escalation patients: two with cutaneous melanoma and one with hepatocellular carcinoma. Peripheral TCRbeta sequencing was intended to test whether TCR sequence diversity was altered and clonal T-cell expansion was caused by ivuxolimab. The paper describes the monotherapy dose-escalation part (N of about 52 patients) of the phase I trial of ivuxolimab. General findings and caveats noted by the study authors: In the 0.1-3.0 mg/kg groups, partial responders had among the lowest normalized peripheral clonal expansion, particularly in CD8+ T cells. Which antigens the clonally expanded peripheral T cells were specific for was not determined. Low levels of normalized T-cell clonal expansion were also seen in some patients who did not respond. At doses of 0.1 to 3.0 mg/kg, clonal expansion of both CD4+ and CD8+ blood T cells was observed from baseline to week 6. On average, CD8+ T cells showed more expanded clones than CD4+ T cells after ivuxolimab.

For sequencing of the TCRbeta CDR3 region, genomic DNA was extracted from the sorted cells. The immunoSEQ Assay was used to sequence the TCRbeta CDR3 regions. TCRdb's version of the immuneACCESS table is confined to in-frame rearrangements and falls short of the full clone set. An unresolved V gene accounts for under half of the shortfall where checked; the remainder is of unknown origin. Present in this sample are roughly 70,000 clones, less than 90% of which were seen just once. In total, the top ten clones hold roughly 2.1% of the sample. Sequencing was performed on CD4+ or CD8+ T cells sorted from blood, taken in a trial of the OX40 agonist ivuxolimab. The chain joins TRBV7-2 to TRBJ2-5, with no reliable assignment of the D segment. This clonotype originated in an adult with an advanced solid tumor such as melanoma, head and neck, liver or kidney cancer. Here is the DNA: TGTGCCAGCAGCTTAAGCCTCGAGACCCAGTACTTC. It is translated as CASSLSLETQYF.